The clone carrying this T cell receptor (beta chain) was detected many times. What it binds is not known. This CDR3 is 17 amino acids long. The V end lost 4 bases, the J end lost 8 bases, and 26 bases lay between the germline ends. From germline, CDR1 is LGHDT and CDR2 YNNKEL (reference sequence). This entry comes from a study of metastatic and nonmetastatic thyroid tumors. Background on the study: Where malignant and benign thyroid patients were concerned, repertoires were compared across blood and tumor or nodule tissue.

Study processing details: CDR3 was compared across clinicopathological groups, and the resulting differences were used to build a distant-metastasis classifier for papillary thyroid cancer. TCRdb redid the clone calls on the PCR reads using MiXCR. TCRdb assigned the V and J calls; the authors' analysis was not used. Altogether under 30,000 clones are present, about 22% being singletons, with the ten largest covering 2% to 3%. Treatment of any kind had been given to no patient before thyroid surgery. Broader study findings: Reported TCR beta diversity, measured in blood and tumor, was significantly higher for malignant thyroid tumors than for benign nodules.

V and J are TRBV3-1 and TRBJ1-2, with a weak D call TRBD1 (6 bases). Sequencing was carried out using blood. The receptor was isolated from a female donor with papillary thyroid cancer or a benign thyroid nodule (not recorded which). Some clones in this sample may be carry-over from other donors' samples. The CDR3 protein is CASSPLTNRTEEDGYTF. As DNA, the CDR3 is TGTGCCAGCAGCCCGCTAACTAACCGGACAGAGGAAGACGGCTACACCTTC.